A selection of T cell receptor beta chains follows, all from one sample in a study of OX40 agonist ivuxolimab in advanced cancers. Sequenced by immunoSEQ multiplex PCR; TCRdb stores in-frame clones only, minus some. The sample lists tens of thousands of clones; 94% were seen once. The source material was CD4+ or CD8+ T cells sorted from blood, sampled in a trial of the OX40 agonist ivuxolimab. These receptors all stem from an adult with an advanced solid tumor such as melanoma, head and neck, liver or kidney cancer. The CDR3 runs from the conserved cysteine through the conserved F or W. D genes are given only for firm matches. Where a row states a size, it is once, few, many or the class of an expanded clone; other rows omit it.

>TRBV19|-|TRBJ2-2|-
TGTGCCAGTAGCGGACACTACACCGGGGAGCTGTTTTTT
CASSGHYTGELFF
>TRBV7-9|-|TRBJ2-2|-
TGTGCCAGCTTCTTTAACACCGGGGAGCTGTTTTTT
CASFFNTGELFF
>TRBV7-9|TRBD1|TRBJ2-7|-
TGTGCCAGCAGCAGTACAGGGGACTACGAGCAGTACTTC
CASSSTGDYEQYF
>TRBV6-6|TRBD1|TRBJ1-1|-
TGTGCCAGCAAGGACAGGGGCACGAACACTGAAGCTTTCTTT
CASKDRGTNTEAFF
>TRBV4-3|TRBD1|TRBJ2-2|-
TGCGCCAGCAGCCAAGATAGGACAGGGGTGTTAGAGTACACCGGGGAGCTGTTTTTT
CASSQDRTGVLEYTGELFF
>TRBV5-5|-|TRBJ1-1|-
TGTGCCAGCAGGGCAGTAGGGATAGCGAACACTGAAGCTTTCTTT
CASRAVGIANTEAFF
>TRBV9|TRBD1|TRBJ1-3|-
TGTGCCAGCGAGGACAGGGACCGAAACACCATATATTTT
CASEDRDRNTIYF
>TRBV30|-|TRBJ1-4|-
TGTGCCTGGCGCCGGGGGGCCCTTAATGAAAAACTGTTTTTT
CAWRRGALNEKLFF
>TRBV11-2|-|TRBJ2-3|once
TGTGCCAGCAGCTTAGAAGGGAATCATAACACAGATACGCAGTATTTT
CASSLEGNHNTDTQYF
>TRBV27|-|TRBJ2-2|once
TGTGCCAGCGGGGGGGGCGCGGGCACCGGGGAGCTGTTTTTT
CASGGGAGTGELFF
>TRBV6-1|-|TRBJ1-5|-
TGTGCCAGCAGTGAAGTCGAGGGCTACGGGAACCAGCCCCAGCATTTT
CASSEVEGYGNQPQHF
>TRBV27|-|TRBJ2-1|-
TGTGCCAGCAGTCCCCGGGACTTCTACAATGAGCAGTTCTTC
CASSPRDFYNEQFF
>TRBV4-3|-|TRBJ2-7|once
TGCGCCAGCAGCCAAGATTCAGGGTTCTACGAGCAGTACTTC
CASSQDSGFYEQYF
>TRBV2|-|TRBJ1-6|-
TGTGCCAGCAGTGCTTGGGACGGGCAAAATTCACCCCTCCACTTT
CASSAWDGQNSPLHF
>TRBV7-3|TRBD1|TRBJ2-7|-
TGTGCCAGCAGCCCGAGACAGGGCCTCCCGAAGGACGAGCAGTACTTC
CASSPRQGLPKDEQYF
>TRBV2|TRBD2|TRBJ2-7|once
TGTGCCAGCAGTGAGGGTTTCAGCAGCGGGGGGCTCTACGAGCAGTACTTC
CASSEGFSSGGLYEQYF